These 4 T cell receptor beta chains were sequenced from one sample in a study of a mutant IDH1 vaccine in newly diagnosed glioma. Time point defined: week 47, end of study. Each dose delivered 300 ug of mutant IDH1 20-mer peptide subcutaneously with imiquimod. Measured with immunoSEQ multiplex PCR; TCRdb has only the in-frame clones, and not every one. This table holds about 34,000 clones, 87% found once. Their antigen targets remain unknown. The sequencing here drew on PBMCs, taken from a glioma patient whose treatment included an IDH1 peptide vaccine. Receptors originate from a woman aged 25 to 39 with glioma.

J is TRBJ1-5 and V is TRBV5-6; no reliable D call. Germline V gene lookup returns CDR1 SGHDT and CDR2 YYEEEE. V was clipped by 4 bases and J by 4 bases, with 6 bases between them. The length of the CDR3 is 12 residues. The CDR3 nucleotides read TGTGCCAGCAGCCGACGGAATCAGCCCCAGCATTTT. Translating gives CASSRRNQPQHF.

The V gene is TRBV6-6, the J gene TRBJ2-1, with D perhaps TRBD2 (6 bases). CDR1 MNHNY and CDR2 SVGAGI come from the germline V gene (reference sequence). V was pared by 6 bases and J by 8 bases, with 11 bases between. This CDR3 has 12 amino acids. CDR3 protein: CASRAGLDEQFF. CDR3 nucleotides: TGTGCCAGCAGGGCGGGATTGGATGAGCAGTTCTTC.

This clone was observed once. The chain joins TRBV10-1 to TRBJ1-1, with 9 bases that match TRBD1. Germline CDR1 and CDR2: WNHNN and SYGVQD (reference sequence). The CDR3 consists of 12 residues. V lost 9 bases and J lost 7; bases outside the gene matches: 6. CDR3 in DNA: TGCGCCAGTTCGGGACAGGGCTTTGAAGCTTTCTTT. Its translation: CASSGQGFEAFF.

The chain's CDR3 is CASSTSGSGGVSSYEQYF. CDR3 sequence (DNA): TGTGCCAGCAGCACTAGTGGTAGCGGGGGGGTTAGCTCCTACGAGCAGTACTTC. The rearrangement links TRBV13 to TRBJ2-7; 11 positions match TRBD2. The CDR3 runs to 18 residues. Germline values: CDR1 PRHDT, CDR2 FYEKMQ (reference sequence). Trimming at V came to 5 bases and at J to 0 bases, leaving 12 bases not matched to a gene. Together with reference TRBV13 and TRBJ2-7, the CDR3 gives the full variable domain: AAGVIQSPRHLIKEKRETATLKCYPIPRHDTVYWYQQGPGQDPQFLISFYEKMQSDKGSIPDRFSAQQFSDYHSELNMSSLELGDSALYFCASSTSGSGGVSSYEQYFGPGTRLTVT.